This T cell receptor (beta chain) stems from a study of early T cells in non-severe SARS-CoV-2 infection listed by TCRdb under 2021. Turning to the overall study: TCR sequencing used bulk RNA from unsorted whole blood, so alpha and beta chains could not be paired. The full study reports these points: VDJdb matching was skewed toward anti-spike CD8 responses and likely underestimated virus-specific expansions by missing private and CD4 specificities.

Receptors were amplified or captured by 5' RACE. TCRdb shows the sequencer as NextSeq 500. To correct for sequencing error and PCR bias, the TCR library protocol tagged individual cDNA molecules with unique molecular identifiers. Sequencing covered both TCR alpha and beta chains, and within each sample the abundances of alpha and beta sequences were tightly co-correlated. The original pipeline was this. Decombinator V4 was used to perform V gene, J gene and CDR3 annotation of TCR sequences. TCRs were defined as expanded if a significant change between any two time points was detected under a Poisson model with p below 0.0001. TCR abundances were normalised to the total number of TCRs sequenced per sample and were expressed as counts per million. MAIT TCRs were defined by TRAV1-2 paired with TRAJ12, TRAJ20 or TRAJ33, and iNKT TCRs by TRAV10 paired with TRAJ18. VDJdb, accessed 1 November 2021, was searched for CMV, EBV and SARS-CoV-2 annotated TCRs, with TCRs annotated for multiple antigens excluded. TCRdb took the public reads, trimmed them with fastp at Q25, ran MiXCR for clone calling and kept in-frame beta chains. Identical CDR3 protein sequences are pooled into one entry, listed with their most common genes and DNA. The V and J calls were determined by TCRdb, not by the authors. For this sample the table gives just under 65,000 distinct CDR3 sequences, of which 11% were detected only once. The ten largest account for roughly 3% of the sample.

Worth noting for this clonotype: Its antigen remains undetermined. Base qualities are not at hand, and no much larger clone is one base apart.

A case-control design nested within a healthcare worker cohort in London, UK, was used, with weekly nasopharyngeal swab PCR tests and blood sampling performed. Healthcare workers were recruited between 23 and 31 March 2020, during the week of the UK lockdown, and were followed weekly for up to roughly 16 weeks. The junction carries 11 bases between V and J, which are trimmed by 6 bases and 6 bases respectively. Counted from cysteine to phenylalanine, this CDR3 has 12 amino acids. The sequence is cut down to CDR3 DNA, 36 bases in frame from base 1. CDR1 and CDR2, per the germline V gene (reference sequence), are MNHEY and SMNVEV.

This chain joins TRBV27 to TRBJ2-5; too little of a D gene remains to name it. This TCR was sampled from an adult who was a healthcare worker with PCR-confirmed SARS-CoV-2 infection or an uninfected control (not recorded which). Sequenced material: whole blood, taken at baseline. The CDR3 in this case is CASSLGGKTQYF. The DNA sequence is as follows: TGTGCCAGCAGCCTTGGCGGAAAGACCCAGTACTTC.